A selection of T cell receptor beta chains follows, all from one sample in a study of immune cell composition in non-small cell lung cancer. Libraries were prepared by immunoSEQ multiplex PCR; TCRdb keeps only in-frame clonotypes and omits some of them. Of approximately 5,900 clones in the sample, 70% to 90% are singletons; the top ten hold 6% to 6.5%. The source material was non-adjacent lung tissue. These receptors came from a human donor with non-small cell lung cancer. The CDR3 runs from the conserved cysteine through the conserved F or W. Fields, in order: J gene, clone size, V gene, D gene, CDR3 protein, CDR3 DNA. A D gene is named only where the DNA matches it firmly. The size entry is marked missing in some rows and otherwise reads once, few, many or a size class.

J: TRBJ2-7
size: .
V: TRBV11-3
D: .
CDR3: CASSLGSSYEQYF
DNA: TGTGCCAGCAGCTTAGGCAGTTCCTACGAGCAGTACTTC

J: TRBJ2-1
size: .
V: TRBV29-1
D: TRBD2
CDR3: CSVGGLAANEQFF
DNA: TGCAGCGTTGGAGGACTAGCGGCCAATGAGCAGTTCTTC

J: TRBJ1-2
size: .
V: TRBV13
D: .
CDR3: CASSLGRQGYDYTF
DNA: TGTGCCAGCAGCTTAGGCCGGCAGGGATATGACTACACCTTC

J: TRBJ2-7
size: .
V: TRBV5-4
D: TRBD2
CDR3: CASSVGLAGSYEQYF
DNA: TGTGCCAGCAGCGTGGGACTAGCGGGCTCCTACGAGCAGTACTTC

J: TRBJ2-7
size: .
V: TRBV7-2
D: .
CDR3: CASSFSGTPTYEQYF
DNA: TGTGCCAGCAGCTTCAGCGGGACACCCACCTACGAGCAGTACTTC

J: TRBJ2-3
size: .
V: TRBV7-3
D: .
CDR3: CASSLMGGATDTQYF
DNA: TGTGCCAGCAGCTTAATGGGCGGGGCCACAGATACGCAGTATTTT

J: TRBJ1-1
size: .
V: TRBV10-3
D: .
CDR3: CAISESGGLRSAFF
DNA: TGTGCCATCAGTGAGTCCGGGGGGCTAAGGTCAGCTTTCTTT

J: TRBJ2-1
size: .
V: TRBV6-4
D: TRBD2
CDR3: CASSNLAGEGNEQFF
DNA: TGTGCCAGCAGTAACCTAGCGGGAGAGGGCAATGAGCAGTTCTTC

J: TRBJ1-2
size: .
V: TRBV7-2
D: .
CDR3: CASSLYGVYGYTF
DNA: TGTGCCAGCAGCTTATACGGAGTCTATGGCTACACCTTC

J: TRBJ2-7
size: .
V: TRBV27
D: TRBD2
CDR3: CASRLTSVLSYEQYF
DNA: TGTGCCAGCAGACTCACTAGCGTCCTCTCCTACGAGCAGTACTTC

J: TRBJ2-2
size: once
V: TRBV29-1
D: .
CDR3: CSVETGRTGELFF
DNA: TGCAGCGTTGAAACGGGTCGCACCGGGGAGCTGTTTTTT

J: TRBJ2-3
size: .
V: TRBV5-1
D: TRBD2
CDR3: CASSLVAGGTRRDTQYF
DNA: TGCGCCAGCAGCTTGGTAGCGGGAGGTACCCGCCGGGATACGCAGTATTTT

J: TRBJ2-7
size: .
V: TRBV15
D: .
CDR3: CATSRRGGAYEQYF
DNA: TGTGCCACCAGCAGGAGGGGGGGCGCATACGAGCAGTACTTC

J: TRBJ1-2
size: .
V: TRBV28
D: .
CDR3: CASSLAYGYTF
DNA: TGTGCCAGCAGTTTGGCCTATGGCTACACCTTC

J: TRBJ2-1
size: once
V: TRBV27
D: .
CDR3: CASSLMVGTEFYNEQFF
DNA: TGTGCCAGCAGTCTAATGGTAGGGACTGAGTTCTACAATGAGCAGTTCTTC

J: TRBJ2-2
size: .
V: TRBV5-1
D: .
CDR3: CASSDQGTGELFF
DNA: TGCGCCAGCAGCGATCAGGGGACCGGGGAGCTGTTTTTT

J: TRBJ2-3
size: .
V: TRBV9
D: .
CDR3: CASSVKSNTDTQYF
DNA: TGTGCCAGCAGCGTAAAATCTAACACAGATACGCAGTATTTT

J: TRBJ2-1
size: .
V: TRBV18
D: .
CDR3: CASSLDTGTESYNEQFF
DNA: TGTGCCAGCTCCCTAGACACCGGGACTGAATCCTACAATGAGCAGTTCTTC

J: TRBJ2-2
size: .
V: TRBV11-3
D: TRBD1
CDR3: CASSFGDRLTGELFF
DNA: TGTGCCAGCAGCTTCGGGGACAGACTAACCGGGGAGCTGTTTTTT

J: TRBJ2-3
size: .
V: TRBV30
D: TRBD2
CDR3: CAWSRGGPGPVTDTQYF
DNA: TGTGCCTGGAGTCGGGGGGGACCGGGCCCCGTGACAGATACGCAGTATTTT

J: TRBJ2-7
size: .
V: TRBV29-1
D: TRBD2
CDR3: CSVGDSGRSNEQYF
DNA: TGCAGCGTTGGAGATAGCGGGAGATCTAACGAGCAGTACTTC

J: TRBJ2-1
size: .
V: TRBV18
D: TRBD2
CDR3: CASSLGTSGSRIIDEQFF
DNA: TGTGCCAGCTCACTCGGGACTAGCGGGAGTCGAATAATCGATGAGCAGTTCTTC

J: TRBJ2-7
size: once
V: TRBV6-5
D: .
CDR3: CASSLTGSSLSYEQYF
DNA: TGTGCCAGCAGTTTGACCGGGTCCTCGCTCTCCTACGAGCAGTACTTC

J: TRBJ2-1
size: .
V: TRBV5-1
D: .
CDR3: CASSEPGLNEQFF
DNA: TGCGCCAGCAGCGAGCCAGGGCTCAATGAGCAGTTCTTC

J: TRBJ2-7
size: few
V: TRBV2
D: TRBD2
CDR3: CASSEAGHIGAGASGRDSYEQYF
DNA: TGTGCCAGCAGTGAAGCGGGACATATAGGCGCAGGGGCTAGCGGGAGAGACTCCTACGAGCAGTACTTC

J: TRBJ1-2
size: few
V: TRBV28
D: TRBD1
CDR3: CASSRGQGKDYGYTF
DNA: TGTGCCAGCAGCCGGGGACAGGGAAAGGACTATGGCTACACCTTC

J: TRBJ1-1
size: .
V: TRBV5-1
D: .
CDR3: CASRYRESENTEAFF
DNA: TGCGCCAGCAGGTACAGGGAATCAGAGAACACTGAAGCTTTCTTT

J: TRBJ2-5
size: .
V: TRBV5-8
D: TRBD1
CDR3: CASSPGTGGDAETQYF
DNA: TGTGCCAGCAGCCCCGGGACAGGGGGCGACGCGGAGACCCAGTACTTC

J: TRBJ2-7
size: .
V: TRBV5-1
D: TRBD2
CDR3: CASTQSIAGSSYEQYF
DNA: TGCGCCAGCACCCAATCCATAGCGGGAAGCTCCTACGAGCAGTACTTC

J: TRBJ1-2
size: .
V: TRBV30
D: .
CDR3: CAWSPPVGYTF
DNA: TGTGCCTGGAGCCCCCCAGTGGGCTACACCTTC

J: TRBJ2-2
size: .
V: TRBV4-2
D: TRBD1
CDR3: CASSPSTTGANTGELFF
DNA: TGTGCCAGCAGCCCCTCAACGACAGGGGCGAACACCGGGGAGCTGTTTTTT

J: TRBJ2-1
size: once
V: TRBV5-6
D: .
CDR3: CASSLYQALPGEQFF
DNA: TGTGCCAGCAGCTTGTACCAGGCCCTCCCAGGTGAGCAGTTCTTC

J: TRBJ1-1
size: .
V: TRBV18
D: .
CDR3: CAATAGQNTEAFF
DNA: TGTGCCGCAACGGCAGGGCAGAACACTGAAGCTTTCTTT

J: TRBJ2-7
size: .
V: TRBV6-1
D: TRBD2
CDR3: CASAPGAGVYEQYF
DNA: TGTGCCAGCGCCCCGGGAGCGGGAGTTTACGAGCAGTACTTC

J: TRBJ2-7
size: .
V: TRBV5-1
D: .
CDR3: CASSPERISYEQYF
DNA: TGCGCCAGCAGCCCGGAGCGGATCTCCTACGAGCAGTACTTC

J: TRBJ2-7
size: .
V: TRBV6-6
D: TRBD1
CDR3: CASSYGTGGYEQYF
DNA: TGTGCCAGCAGTTACGGGACAGGGGGCTACGAGCAGTACTTC

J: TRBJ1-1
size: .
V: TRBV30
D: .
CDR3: CAWTLSGNTEAFF
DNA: TGTGCCTGGACATTATCAGGGAACACTGAAGCTTTCTTT

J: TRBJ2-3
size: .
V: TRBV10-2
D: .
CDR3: CASKEFHSTDTQYF
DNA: TGCGCCAGCAAGGAGTTTCATAGCACAGATACGCAGTATTTT

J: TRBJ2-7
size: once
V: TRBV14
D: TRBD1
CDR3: CASSQLRQGGEQYF
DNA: TGTGCCAGCAGCCAACTCAGACAGGGCGGCGAGCAGTACTTC

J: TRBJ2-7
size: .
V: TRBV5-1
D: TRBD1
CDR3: CASSRGTGGSYEQYF
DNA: TGCGCCAGCAGCAGGGGGACAGGGGGTTCCTACGAGCAGTACTTC

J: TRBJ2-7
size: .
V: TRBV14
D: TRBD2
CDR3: CASSEVAGAHEQYF
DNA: TGTGCCAGCAGCGAAGTAGCGGGAGCGCACGAGCAGTACTTC

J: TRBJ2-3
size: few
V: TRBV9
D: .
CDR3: CASSVGGSVTDTQYF
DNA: TGTGCCAGCAGCGTAGGAGGGAGTGTCACAGATACGCAGTATTTT

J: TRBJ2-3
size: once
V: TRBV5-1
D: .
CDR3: CASSLGGSTDTQYF
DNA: TGCGCCAGCAGCTTGGGCGGGAGCACAGATACGCAGTATTTT

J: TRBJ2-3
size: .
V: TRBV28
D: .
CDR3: CASRGGTGSYTQYF
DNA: TGTGCCAGCAGGGGAGGGACAGGATCCTATACGCAGTATTTT

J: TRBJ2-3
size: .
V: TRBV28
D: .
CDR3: CASSLWREADTQYF
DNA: TGTGCCAGCAGTTTATGGAGGGAGGCAGATACGCAGTATTTT

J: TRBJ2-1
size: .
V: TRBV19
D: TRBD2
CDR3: CASSIREDNEQFF
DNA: TGTGCCAGTAGTATCCGGGAGGACAATGAGCAGTTCTTC

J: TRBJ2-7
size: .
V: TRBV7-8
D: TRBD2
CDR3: CASSLARESYEQYF
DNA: TGTGCCAGCAGCCTTGCGCGGGAGTCTTACGAGCAGTACTTC

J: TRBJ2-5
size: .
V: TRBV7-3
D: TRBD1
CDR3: CASSRTPGQQETQYF
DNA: TGTGCCAGCAGCCGAACCCCGGGACAGCAAGAGACCCAGTACTTC

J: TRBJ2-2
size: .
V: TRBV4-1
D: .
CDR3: CASSQPRNTGELFF
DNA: TGCGCCAGCAGCCAACCGAGAAACACCGGGGAGCTGTTTTTT